These 4 T cell receptor beta chains share one sample of origin, sequenced in a study of response to subunit inactivated influenza vaccine. TCRdb redid the calling of the RT-PCR reads with MiXCR, one entry per CDR3 protein. Counted here are approximately 700,000 distinct CDR3 sequences, around 14% occurring once; the ten biggest clones make up around 7.3%. Sequencing was performed on PBMCs from blood, taken 14 to 15 days before vaccination. These TCRs come from a man aged 45-60 years who received an inactivated influenza vaccine.

This clonotype was seen more than once but under ten times. The chain carries TRBV12-3 or TRBV12-4 and TRBJ1-6; D remains unclear. The CDR3 loop spans 12 amino acids. V was clipped by 0 bases and J by 12 bases, with 6 bases between them. The CDR3 loop is CASSLAPVPLHF. The CDR3 DNA is TGTGCCAGCAGTTTAGCTCCGGTACCCCTCCACTTT.

This clonotype came up once. V is TRBV7-3 and J is TRBJ2-1; 11 bases fit TRBD2. The V gene's germline CDR1 is SGHTA and CDR2 FQGTGA. The V segment lost 4 bases and the J segment 1 base; nucleotides outside the gene matches: 3. The CDR3 runs 16 residues. CDR3 amino acids: CASSSTSGNSYNEQFF. CDR3 bases: TGTGCCAGCAGCTCGACTAGCGGGAATTCCTACAATGAGCAGTTCTTC.

This clonotype occurred many times. The chain has TRBV20-1 and TRBJ1-4; perhaps TRBD1 as D (6 bases). The CDR3 runs to 17 residues. Trimming left V 0 bases short and J 0 bases short, with 14 bases between. Germline assignment: CDR1 DFQATT and CDR2 SNEGSKA (reference sequence). The CDR3 region has the DNA TGCAGTGCTAGAGACCCCCCGGGGGCACCAACTAATGAAAAACTGTTTTTT. Amino acid sequence: CSARDPPGAPTNEKLFF.

There are many counts of this clonotype. This chain connects TRBV6-2 or TRBV6-3 to TRBJ2-2, with D maybe TRBD1 (5 bases). V lost 0 bases, J lost 1 base, and 12 bases lay in between. The CDR3 covers 17 residues. Germline CDR1 and CDR2: MNHEY and SVGEGT. The CDR3 sequence is CASSYSPDSQNTGELFF. The CDR3 DNA reads as TGTGCCAGCAGTTACTCCCCTGACAGCCAGAACACCGGGGAGCTGTTTTTT.